One sample yielded the 27 T cell receptor beta chains listed below, sequenced in a study of T cell responses to AZD1222 COVID-19 vaccine. Generated by immunoSEQ multiplex PCR, the TCRdb table keeps only in-frame clones and is missing some. The sample lists around 99,000 clones, around 87% occurring once. The sample here was peripheral blood, taken 28 days after the second AZD1222 dose. The receptors here all came from an adult who received the AZD1222 COVID-19 vaccine.

The rearrangement uses TRBV7-6 and TRBJ2-3, with TRBD2 matching over 11 bases. The germline V gene has CDR1 SGHVS and CDR2 FNYEAQ. V was pared by 5 bases and J by 0 bases, with 4 bases of the junction left unmatched. The CDR3 spans 16 residues. The CDR3 protein is CASSRTSGPSTDTQYF. The CDR3 DNA reads as TGTGCCAGCAGCAGGACTAGCGGGCCTAGCACAGATACGCAGTATTTT.

The chain has TRBV5-1 and TRBJ2-2; TRBD1 aligns across 8 bases. Trimming at V came to 4 bases and at J to 4 bases, leaving 3 bases not matched to a gene. This CDR3 has 14 residues. CDR1 SGHRS and CDR2 YFSETQ come from the germline V gene. CDR3 sequence reads: CASSTTGATGELFF. In DNA form, the CDR3 reads TGCGCCAGCAGCACGACAGGGGCCACCGGGGAGCTGTTTTTT.

This clone has a handful of counts. The chain recombines TRBV6-1 with TRBJ2-7; 11 positions agree with TRBD2. Trimming at V came to 2 bases and at J to 12 bases, leaving 3 bases not matched to a gene. Germline assignment: CDR1 MNHNS and CDR2 SASEGT. CDR3 length: 12 amino acids. CDR3 amino acids: CASSELAGGGYF. The CDR3 DNA reads TGTGCCAGCAGTGAACTAGCGGGGGGCGGGTACTTC.

The chain employs TRBV5-1 and TRBJ2-3, with 10 nucleotides matching TRBD2. Germline V gene data show CDR1 as SGHRS and CDR2 as YFSETQ. The CDR3 has 15 residues. Losses at the gene ends were 4 bases for V and 4 bases for J; bases not matched to a gene: 6. CDR3 sequence (DNA): TGCGCCAGCAGCGTAGGGACTAGCGAGGCAGATACGCAGTATTTT. It yields the protein CASSVGTSEADTQYF.

The chain uses TRBV5-4 and TRBJ2-7, with 9 bases identical to TRBD1. After removal of 7 bases from V and 5 bases from J, the junction contained 13 bases not matched to a gene. CDR3 length: 15 amino acids. From germline, CDR1 is SGHNT and CDR2 YYREEE (reference sequence). The CDR3 coding sequence is TGTGCCAGCTCCAGGACCGGGACAGGGCGCGACGAGCAGTACTTC. As protein: CASSRTGTGRDEQYF.

This chain links TRBV4-3 with TRBJ2-7; 11 nucleotides align to TRBD1. Germline CDR1 and CDR2: LGHNA and YSLEER. The CDR3 totals 15 residues. V was pared by 1 base and J by 3 bases, with 2 bases of the junction left unmatched. The CDR3 nucleotides are TGCGCCAGCAGCCAAGGAGGGACAGGGGGCTACGAGCAGTACTTC. The encoded protein is CASSQGGTGGYEQYF.

In this sample, this clone turned up once. The rearrangement links TRBV3-1 (or the pseudogene TRBV3-2) to TRBJ2-1, with D hard to call. Looked up from germline, CDR1 is LGHDT and CDR2 is YNNKEL (reference sequence). V was shortened by 0 bases and J by 6 bases, with 6 bases between the two germline ends. There are 13 residues in the CDR3. CDR3 nucleotides: TGTGCCAGCAGCCAAGAACTTTCCAATGAGCAGTTCTTC. The encoded protein is CASSQELSNEQFF.

A single count supports this clone. Written as DNA, the CDR3 is TGTGCCAGCACTATACCAGGCAGTATGAACACTGAAGCTTTCTTT. It specifies CASTIPGSMNTEAFF. The chain has TRBV6-6 and TRBJ1-1; D call uncertain. The germline gives CDR1 MNHNY, CDR2 SVGAGI (reference sequence). Deletions cut 7 bases from V and 0 bases from J, with 15 bases between. The CDR3 extends over 15 amino acids.

The chain recombines TRBV19 with TRBJ2-1; the D gene is possibly TRBD2 (5 bases). V lost 3 bases to trimming and J lost 2 bases, with 14 bases between them. The CDR3 spans 16 residues. Germline lookup yields CDR1 LNHDA and CDR2 SQIVND (reference sequence). In DNA form, the CDR3 reads TGTGCCAGTAGTATTCGAGGCGGGTACACCTACAATGAGCAGTTCTTC. Translation gives CASSIRGGYTYNEQFF.

This clone was detected only a few times. J is TRBJ2-7 and V is TRBV19; 11 bases line up with TRBD2. After removal of 7 bases from V and 0 bases from J, the junction contained 8 bases not matched to a gene. Per germline, CDR1 LNHDA and CDR2 SQIVND (reference sequence). This CDR3 comprises 16 residues. The CDR3 DNA reads TGTGCCAGTAACAAGGCCGGGACTAGCGGCTCCTACGAGCAGTACTTC. Translating it yields CASNKAGTSGSYEQYF.

The V call is TRBV5-4, the J call TRBJ2-5, with TRBD2 identical over 11 bases. J lost 2 bases, V lost 0 bases, and 3 bases had no gene match. CDR1 is SGHNT, CDR2 YYREEE, per germline (reference sequence). CDR3 length: 16 residues. The chain's CDR3 is CASSLGLAGGQETQYF. In nucleotides, the CDR3 is TGTGCCAGCAGCTTGGGGTTAGCGGGAGGGCAAGAGACCCAGTACTTC.

The chain has TRBV27 and TRBJ2-1; TRBD2 matches 7 bases. With V trimmed by 7 bases and J by 2 bases, 5 bases remained unmatched. The CDR3 is made up of 14 amino acids. From germline, CDR1 is MNHEY and CDR2 SMNVEV (reference sequence). As DNA, the CDR3 is TGTGCCAGCAATCGAGCGGGGACCTACAATGAGCAGTTCTTC. It translates to CASNRAGTYNEQFF.

This clone has only a few counts. The V gene is TRBV2, the J gene TRBJ2-1, with 7 bases aligning to TRBD2. CDR1 and CDR2 from the germline V gene are SNHLY and FYNNEI. V shed 3 bases and J 4 bases; nucleotides not matched to a gene: 12. The CDR3 length is 17 residues. This CDR3 reads CASSERVAGKLYNEQFF. DNA of the CDR3: TGTGCCAGCAGTGAGAGGGTAGCGGGCAAACTATACAATGAGCAGTTCTTC.

This sequence joins TRBV15 and TRBJ1-6; 8 positions match TRBD1. The CDR3 sequence is 14 residues long. Trimming took 0 bases from V and 11 from J; bases not matched to a gene: 3. Per germline, CDR1 LNHNV and CDR2 YYDKDF (reference sequence). The CDR3 sequence: CATSRDRGLAPLHF. The CDR3 DNA reads TGTGCCACCAGCAGAGACAGGGGGCTAGCACCCCTCCACTTT.

The genes are TRBV15 and TRBJ2-7; D unclear. Germline V CDR1 and CDR2: LNHNV, YYDKDF (reference sequence). This CDR3 comprises 13 residues. V gave up 1 base and J gave up 1 base, with 5 bases separating them. This CDR3 is CATSRGRSYEQYF. The CDR3 nucleotides are TGTGCCACCAGCAGAGGCAGGTCCTACGAGCAGTACTTC.

The chain carries TRBV4-2 and TRBJ1-5, with TRBD1 as a possible D gene (5 bases). V lost 2 bases and J lost 6, with 17 bases in between. Germline loops: CDR1 LGHNA, CDR2 YNFKEQ. The CDR3 is 16 residues long. CDR3 sequence (DNA): TGTGCCAGCAGCCAATCTGGGCAGGGCGAGGCTCAGCCCCAGCATTTT. Its protein is CASSQSGQGEAQPQHF.

This chain uses TRBV7-6 with TRBJ2-3, with 10 bases identical to TRBD2. The CDR3 has 16 amino acids. The J segment lost 2 bases and the V segment lost 6 bases, leaving 8 bases of the junction unmatched. The germline CDR1 and CDR2 sequences are SGHVS and FNYEAQ. The CDR3 loop reads CASSLTSGTFTDTQYF. The CDR3, as DNA: TGTGCCAGCAGTCTAACTAGCGGGACGTTCACAGATACGCAGTATTTT.

This chain uses TRBV5-4 with TRBJ1-1, with D uncertain. Germline CDR1 is SGHNT and CDR2 is YYREEE (reference sequence). Between the trimmed V and J ends, which lost 6 bases and 3 bases, there was a span of 6 bases. The CDR3 runs 11 residues. The CDR3: CASIRDTEAFF. CDR3 nucleotides: TGTGCCAGCATAAGAGACACTGAAGCTTTCTTT.

The chain's CDR3 is CASSVRAFGEYGYTF. Here the CDR3 DNA reads TGTGCCAGCAGCGTCAGGGCGTTCGGGGAATATGGCTACACCTTC. The chain carries TRBV9 and TRBJ1-2, with D perhaps matching TRBD1 (5 bases). This CDR3 contains 15 residues. The germline V gene encodes CDR1 SGDLS and CDR2 YYNGEE. V was shortened by 2 bases and J by 5 bases, with 16 bases between the two germline ends.

The chain employs TRBV6-5 and TRBJ2-1; TRBD2 is a possible D gene (6 bases). Trimming removed 2 bases from V and 1 base from J, with 9 bases in between. The CDR3 is 15 residues long. CDR1 MNHEY and CDR2 SVGAGI come from the germline V gene. CDR3 sequence reads: CASSYGAGSYNEQFF. CDR3 DNA sequence: TGTGCCAGCAGTTACGGGGCGGGGTCCTACAATGAGCAGTTCTTC.

This chain links TRBV6-5 with TRBJ1-2; tentatively, D is TRBD1 (5 bases). The V and J ends lost 7 bases and 8 bases respectively, with 17 bases between them. This CDR3 has 13 residues. Germline V gene lookup returns CDR1 MNHEY and CDR2 SVGAGI. Written as DNA, the CDR3 is TGTGCCAGCACCCCAGCGGGGTGGGGCGGCTACACCTTC. Its translation: CASTPAGWGGYTF.

The chain uses TRBV27 and TRBJ2-3; TRBD1 might be the D (5 bases). With 5 bases removed from V and 0 bases from J, the gap between germline ends came to 12 bases. CDR3 size: 15 residues. The germline V gene encodes CDR1 MNHEY and CDR2 SMNVEV (reference sequence). This CDR3 is CASSQQTASTDTQYF. For the CDR3, the DNA is TGTGCCAGCAGTCAGCAGACAGCTAGCACAGATACGCAGTATTTT.

CDR3 region: CASSFNNGELFF. The CDR3, as DNA: TGTGCCAGCAGCTTCAATAACGGGGAGCTGTTTTTT. The gene calls are TRBV7-9 and TRBJ2-2; D gene uncertain. Germline CDR1 reads SEHNR; CDR2 reads FQNEAQ (reference sequence). The CDR3 consists of 12 residues. V was cut by 3 bases and J by 7 bases, with 6 bases left in between.

CDR3 DNA sequence: TGCGCCAGCAGCCAAGAACCGGGACAGTACACTGAAGCTTTCTTT. The encoded protein is CASSQEPGQYTEAFF. V and J are TRBV4-3 and TRBJ1-1; 7 bases line up with TRBD1. Losses at the gene ends were 0 bases for V and 3 bases for J; bases not matched to a gene: 4. CDR3 size: 15 residues. Germline CDR1 is LGHNA and CDR2 is YSLEER.

The rearrangement uses TRBV6-5 and TRBJ1-6; D is possibly TRBD1 (6 bases). Germline-derived CDR1 and CDR2 are MNHEY and SVGAGI. The CDR3 loop spans 13 amino acids. Trimming pared 7 bases from V and 10 bases from J, leaving 14 bases between. CDR3 in DNA: TGTGCCAGCAAGGAACAGGGAAAATCACCCCTCCACTTT. It encodes CASKEQGKSPLHF.

This sequence joins TRBV19 and TRBJ1-2; 7 bases are a match to TRBD1. Germline CDR1 reads LNHDA; CDR2 reads SQIVND (reference sequence). This CDR3 region has 15 residues. Trimming took 5 bases from V and 4 from J; bases not matched to a gene: 10. This CDR3 reads CASSQGQDQPYGYTF. CDR3 DNA: TGTGCCAGTAGTCAAGGACAGGATCAACCCTATGGCTACACCTTC.

This clone occurred a few times. The chain carries TRBV3-1 (or the pseudogene TRBV3-2) and TRBJ1-4, with 7 bases identical to TRBD1. In germline, CDR1 is LGHDT, CDR2 YNNKEL (reference sequence). CDR3 length: 16 amino acids. Trimming cost V 1 base and J 5 bases; bases outside gene matches: 7. The CDR3 is CASSQGPPGQNEKLFF. The CDR3 DNA follows: TGTGCCAGCAGCCAAGGACCACCGGGACAGAATGAAAAACTGTTTTTT.